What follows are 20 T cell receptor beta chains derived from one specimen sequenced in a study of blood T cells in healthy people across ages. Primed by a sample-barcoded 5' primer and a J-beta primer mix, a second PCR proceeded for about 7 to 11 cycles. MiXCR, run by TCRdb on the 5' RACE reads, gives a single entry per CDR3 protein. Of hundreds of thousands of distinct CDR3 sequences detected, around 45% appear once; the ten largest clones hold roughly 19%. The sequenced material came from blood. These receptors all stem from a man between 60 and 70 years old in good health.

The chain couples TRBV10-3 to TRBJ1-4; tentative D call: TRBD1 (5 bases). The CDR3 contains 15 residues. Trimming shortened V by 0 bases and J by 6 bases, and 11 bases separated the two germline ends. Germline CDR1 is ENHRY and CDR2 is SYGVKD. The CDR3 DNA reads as TGTGCCATCAGTGAGTCGATAGGGGAAGATGAAAAACTGTTTTTT. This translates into CAISESIGEDEKLFF.

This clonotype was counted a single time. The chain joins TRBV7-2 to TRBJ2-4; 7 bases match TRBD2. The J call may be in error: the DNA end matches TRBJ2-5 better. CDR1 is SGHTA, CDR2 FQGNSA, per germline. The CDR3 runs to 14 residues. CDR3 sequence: CASSSGGVQETQYF. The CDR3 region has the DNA TGTGCCAGCAGCTCTGGGGGGGTCCAAGAGACCCAGTACTTC.

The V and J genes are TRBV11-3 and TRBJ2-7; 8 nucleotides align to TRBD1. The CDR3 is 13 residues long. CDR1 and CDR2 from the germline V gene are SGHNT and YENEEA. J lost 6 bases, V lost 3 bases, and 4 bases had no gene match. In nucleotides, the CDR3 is TGTGCCAGCAGCTTGGACAGGGATCGCGAGCAGTACTTC. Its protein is CASSLDRDREQYF.

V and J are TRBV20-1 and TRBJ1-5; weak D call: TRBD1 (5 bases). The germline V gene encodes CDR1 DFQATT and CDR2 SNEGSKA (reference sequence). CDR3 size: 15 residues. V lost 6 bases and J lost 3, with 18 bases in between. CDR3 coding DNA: TGCAGTGCCAGCAATCCTCAGGGTGCCAATCAGCCCCAGCATTTT. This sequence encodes CSASNPQGANQPQHF.

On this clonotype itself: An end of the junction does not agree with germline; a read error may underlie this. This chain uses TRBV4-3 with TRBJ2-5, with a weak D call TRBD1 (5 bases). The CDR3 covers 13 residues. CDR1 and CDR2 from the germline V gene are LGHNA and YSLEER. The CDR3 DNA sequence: TGCTCCAGCAGCCAAGATCCGGCGACAGTGCAGTACTTC. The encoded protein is CSSSQDPATVQYF.

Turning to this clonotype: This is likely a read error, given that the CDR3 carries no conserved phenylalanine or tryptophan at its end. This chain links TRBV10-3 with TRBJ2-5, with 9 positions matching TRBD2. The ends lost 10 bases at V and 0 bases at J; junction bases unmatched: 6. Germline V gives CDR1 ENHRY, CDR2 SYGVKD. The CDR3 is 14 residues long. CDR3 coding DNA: TGTGCCACAGCAAGCGGGGGGAACCAAGAGACCCAGTACTAC. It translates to CATASGGNQETQYY.

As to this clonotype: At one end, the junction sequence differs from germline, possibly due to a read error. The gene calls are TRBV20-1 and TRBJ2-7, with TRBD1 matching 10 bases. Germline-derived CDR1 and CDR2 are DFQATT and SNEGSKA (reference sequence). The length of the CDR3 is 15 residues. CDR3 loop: CSARDGGQGTYEQNF. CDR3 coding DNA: TGCAGTGCTAGAGATGGGGGACAGGGGACCTACGAGCAGAACTTC.

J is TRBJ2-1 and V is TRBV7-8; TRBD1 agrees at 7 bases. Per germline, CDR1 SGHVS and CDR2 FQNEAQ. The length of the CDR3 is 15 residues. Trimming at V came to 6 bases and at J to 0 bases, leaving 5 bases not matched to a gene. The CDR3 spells CASSYGTDSYNEQFF. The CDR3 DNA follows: TGTGCCAGCAGTTATGGGACAGACTCCTACAATGAGCAGTTCTTC.

The CDR3 loop is CASSSRISSYEQYF. CDR3 DNA sequence: TGTGCCAGCAGCTCCAGGATTTCCTCCTACGAGCAGTACTTC. The chain links TRBV5-6 to TRBJ2-7; no firm D call. Trimming removed 3 bases from V and 0 bases from J, with 10 bases in between. The CDR3 sequence is 14 residues long. CDR1 is SGHDT, CDR2 YYEEEE, per germline.

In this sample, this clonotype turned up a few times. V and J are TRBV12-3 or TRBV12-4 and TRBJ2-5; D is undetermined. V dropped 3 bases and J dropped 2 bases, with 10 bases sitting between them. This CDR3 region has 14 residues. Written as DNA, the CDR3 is TGTGCCAGCAGTTTGCCGAATACACAAGAGACCCAGTACTTC. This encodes CASSLPNTQETQYF.

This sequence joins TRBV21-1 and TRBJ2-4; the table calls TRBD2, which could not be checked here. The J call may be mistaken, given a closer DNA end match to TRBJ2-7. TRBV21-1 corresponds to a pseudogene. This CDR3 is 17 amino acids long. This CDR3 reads CASSKAPSLAGAYEQYF. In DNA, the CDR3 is TGTGCCAGTAGCAAAGCCCCCTCGCTAGCGGGTGCCTACGAGCAGTACTTC.

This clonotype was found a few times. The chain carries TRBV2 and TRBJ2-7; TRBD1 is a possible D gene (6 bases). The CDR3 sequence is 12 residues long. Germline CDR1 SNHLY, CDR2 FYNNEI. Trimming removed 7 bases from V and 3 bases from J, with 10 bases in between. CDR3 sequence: CASKQGYYEQYF. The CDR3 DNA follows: TGTGCCAGCAAACAGGGCTACTACGAGCAGTACTTC.

The chain's CDR3 is CASSGPTVYNEQFF. The CDR3 DNA reads TGTGCCAGCAGTGGCCCGACAGTTTACAATGAGCAGTTCTTC. The chain has TRBV28 and TRBJ2-1; weak D call: TRBD1 (5 bases). Germline assignment: CDR1 MDHEN and CDR2 SYDVKM. The V end was cut by 5 bases, the J end by 4 bases, with 12 bases between. The CDR3 sequence is 14 residues long.

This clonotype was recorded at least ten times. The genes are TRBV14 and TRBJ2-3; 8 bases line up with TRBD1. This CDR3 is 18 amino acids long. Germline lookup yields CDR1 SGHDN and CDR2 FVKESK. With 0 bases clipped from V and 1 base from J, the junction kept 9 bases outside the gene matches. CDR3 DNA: TGTGCCAGCAGCCAAGATATCGGCGGACAGGGCCGCACAGATACGCAGTATTTT. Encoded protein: CASSQDIGGQGRTDTQYF.

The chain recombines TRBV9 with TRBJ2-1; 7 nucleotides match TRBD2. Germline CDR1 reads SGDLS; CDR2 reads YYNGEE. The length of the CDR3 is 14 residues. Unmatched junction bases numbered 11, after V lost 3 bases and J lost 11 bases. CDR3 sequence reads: CASSGGGELSKQFF. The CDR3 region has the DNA TGTGCCAGCAGCGGGGGGGGAGAGCTAAGTAAGCAGTTCTTC.

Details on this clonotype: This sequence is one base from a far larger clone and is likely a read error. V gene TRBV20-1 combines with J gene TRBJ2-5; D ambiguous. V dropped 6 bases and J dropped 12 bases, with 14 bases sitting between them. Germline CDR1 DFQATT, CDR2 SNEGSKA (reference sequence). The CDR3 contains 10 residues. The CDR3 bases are TGCAGTGCCCGATTAGGGCGCGAGTACTTC. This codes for CSARLGREYF.

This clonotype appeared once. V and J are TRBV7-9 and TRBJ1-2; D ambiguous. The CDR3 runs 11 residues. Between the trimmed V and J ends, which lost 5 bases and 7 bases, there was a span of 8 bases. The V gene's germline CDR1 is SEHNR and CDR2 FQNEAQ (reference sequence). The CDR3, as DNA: TGTGCCAGCAGCCCGCCGAGTGGCTACACCTTC. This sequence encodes CASSPPSGYTF.

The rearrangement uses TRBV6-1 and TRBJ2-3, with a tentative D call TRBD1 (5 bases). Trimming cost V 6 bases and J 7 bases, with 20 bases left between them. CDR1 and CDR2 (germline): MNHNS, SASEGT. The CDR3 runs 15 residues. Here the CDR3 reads CASRADSTAQNTQYF. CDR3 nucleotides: TGTGCCAGCAGGGCAGACAGTACTGCACAAAATACGCAGTATTTT.

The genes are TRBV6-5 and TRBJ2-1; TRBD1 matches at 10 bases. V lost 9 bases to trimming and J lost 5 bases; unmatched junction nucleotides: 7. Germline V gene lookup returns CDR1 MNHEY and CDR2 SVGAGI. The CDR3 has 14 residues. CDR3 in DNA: TGTGCCAGTAAGACAGGGGGCTTCGACAATGAGCAGTTCTTC. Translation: CASKTGGFDNEQFF.

The CDR3 sequence is CASSVSLGGETQYF. DNA for the CDR3: TGTGCCAGCAGTGTCTCCCTAGGCGGTGAGACCCAGTACTTC. The V gene is TRBV2, the J gene TRBJ2-7; D is ambiguous. The J call may be incorrect, as the DNA end agrees better with TRBJ2-5. CDR3 length: 14 residues. Germline CDR1 and CDR2: SNHLY and FYNNEI.